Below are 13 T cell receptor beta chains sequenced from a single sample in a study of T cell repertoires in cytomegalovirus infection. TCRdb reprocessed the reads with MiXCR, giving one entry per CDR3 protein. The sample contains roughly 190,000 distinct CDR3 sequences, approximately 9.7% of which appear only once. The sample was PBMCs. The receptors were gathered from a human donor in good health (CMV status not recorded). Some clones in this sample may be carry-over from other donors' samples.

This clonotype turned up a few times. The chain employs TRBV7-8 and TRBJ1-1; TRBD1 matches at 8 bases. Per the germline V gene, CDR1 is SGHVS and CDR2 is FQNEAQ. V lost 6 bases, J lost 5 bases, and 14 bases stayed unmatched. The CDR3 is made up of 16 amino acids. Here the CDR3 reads CASRRAETGGATEAFF. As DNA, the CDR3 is TGTGCCAGCAGACGCGCAGAAACAGGGGGTGCGACTGAAGCTTTCTTT.

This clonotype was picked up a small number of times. CDR3 DNA: TGTGCCAGCAGCCTACTCAGCGGGAGAGATATTGCCGGGGAGCTGTTTTTT. Translated: CASSLLSGRDIAGELFF. V gene TRBV5-4 combines with J gene TRBJ2-2, with 8 bases fitting TRBD2. CDR3 size: 17 residues. Trimming cost V 4 bases and J 6 bases; bases outside gene matches: 14. Germline values: CDR1 SGHNT, CDR2 YYREEE (reference sequence).

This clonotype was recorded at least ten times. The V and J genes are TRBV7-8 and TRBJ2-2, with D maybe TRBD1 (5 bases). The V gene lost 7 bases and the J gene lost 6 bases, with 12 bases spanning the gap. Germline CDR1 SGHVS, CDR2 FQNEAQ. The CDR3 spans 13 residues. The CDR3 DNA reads TGTGCCAGCAATCTCAGGGTTCCCGGGGAGCTGTTTTTT. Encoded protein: CASNLRVPGELFF.

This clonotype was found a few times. CDR3 residues: CASEGSGTSSYEQYF. DNA for the CDR3: TGTGCCTCGGAGGGTAGCGGGACGAGCTCCTACGAGCAGTACTTC. The chain links TRBV2 to TRBJ2-7, with TRBD2 identical over 8 bases. Germline values: CDR1 SNHLY, CDR2 FYNNEI. The CDR3 extends over 15 amino acids. Unmatched junction bases numbered 12, after V lost 11 bases and J lost 0 bases. The entire variable domain, with the rest obtained from reference TRBV2 and TRBJ2-7, is as follows: EPEVTQTPSHQVTQMGQEVILRCVPISNHLYFYWYRQILGQKVEFLVSFYNNEISEKSEIFDDQFSVERPDGSNFTLKIRSTKLEDSAMYFCASEGSGTSSYEQYFGPGTRLTVT.

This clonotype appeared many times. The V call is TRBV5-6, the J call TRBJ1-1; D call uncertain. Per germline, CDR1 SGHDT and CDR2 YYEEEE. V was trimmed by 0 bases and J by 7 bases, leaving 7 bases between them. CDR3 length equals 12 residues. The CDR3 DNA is TGTGCCAGCAGCTTGGATAGTATTGAAGCTTTCTTT. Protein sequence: CASSLDSIEAFF.

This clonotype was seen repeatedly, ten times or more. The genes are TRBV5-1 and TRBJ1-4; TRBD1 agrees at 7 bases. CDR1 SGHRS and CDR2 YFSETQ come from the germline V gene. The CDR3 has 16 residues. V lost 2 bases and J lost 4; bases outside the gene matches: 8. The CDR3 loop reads CASSFRGQDLNEKLFF. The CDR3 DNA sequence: TGCGCCAGCAGCTTTAGAGGACAGGACCTTAATGAAAAACTGTTTTTT.

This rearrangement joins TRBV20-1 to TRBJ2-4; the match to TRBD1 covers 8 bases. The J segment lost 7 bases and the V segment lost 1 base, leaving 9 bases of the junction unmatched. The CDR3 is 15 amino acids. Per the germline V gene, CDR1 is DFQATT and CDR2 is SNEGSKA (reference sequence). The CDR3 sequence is CSARVQGAPYNIQYF. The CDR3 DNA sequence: TGCAGTGCTAGAGTCCAGGGGGCCCCTTATAACATTCAGTACTTC.

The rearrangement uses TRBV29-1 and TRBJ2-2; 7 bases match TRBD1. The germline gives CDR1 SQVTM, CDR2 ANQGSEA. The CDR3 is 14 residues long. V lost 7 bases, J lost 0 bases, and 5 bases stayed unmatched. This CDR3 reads CSARGSSNTGELFF. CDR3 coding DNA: TGCAGCGCCAGGGGGTCGTCGAACACCGGGGAGCTGTTTTTT.

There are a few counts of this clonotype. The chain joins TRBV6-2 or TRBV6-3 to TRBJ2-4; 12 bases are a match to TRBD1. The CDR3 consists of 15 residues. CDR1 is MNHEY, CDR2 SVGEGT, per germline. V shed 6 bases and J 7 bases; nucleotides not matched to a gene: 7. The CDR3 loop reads CASRRDRGLTNIQYF. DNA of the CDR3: TGTGCCAGCAGACGGGACAGGGGGCTTACGAACATTCAGTACTTC.

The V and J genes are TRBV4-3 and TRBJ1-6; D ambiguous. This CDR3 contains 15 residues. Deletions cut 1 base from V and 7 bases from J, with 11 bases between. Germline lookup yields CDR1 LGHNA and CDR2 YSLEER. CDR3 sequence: CASSQAGGLNSPLHF. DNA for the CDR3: TGCGCCAGCAGCCAAGCCGGAGGGTTGAATTCACCCCTCCACTTT.

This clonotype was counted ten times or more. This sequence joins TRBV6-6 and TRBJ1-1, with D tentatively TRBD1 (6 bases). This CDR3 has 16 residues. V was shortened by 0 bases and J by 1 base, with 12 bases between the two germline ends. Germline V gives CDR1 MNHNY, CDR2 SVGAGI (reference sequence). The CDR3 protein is CASSYSGGRGNTEAFF. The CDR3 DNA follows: TGTGCCAGCAGTTACTCAGGGGGGCGCGGGAACACTGAAGCTTTCTTT.

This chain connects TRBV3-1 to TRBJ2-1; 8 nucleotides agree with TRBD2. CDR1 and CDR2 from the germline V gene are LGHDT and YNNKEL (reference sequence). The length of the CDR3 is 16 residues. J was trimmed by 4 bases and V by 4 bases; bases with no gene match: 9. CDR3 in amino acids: CASSPGSGGRYNEQFF. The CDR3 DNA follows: TGTGCCAGCAGCCCGGGGAGCGGCGGGAGGTACAATGAGCAGTTCTTC.

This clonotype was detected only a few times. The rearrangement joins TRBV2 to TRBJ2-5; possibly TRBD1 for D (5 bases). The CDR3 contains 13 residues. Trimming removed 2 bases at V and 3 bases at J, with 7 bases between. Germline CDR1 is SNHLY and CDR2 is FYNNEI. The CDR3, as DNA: TGTGCCAGCAGTGAATGGGGCGAAGAGACCCAGTACTTC. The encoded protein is CASSEWGEETQYF.